Listed below are T cell receptor beta chains from one sample, sequenced in a study of cytomegalovirus exposure and HLA in healthy donors. TCRdb's table, derived via immunoSEQ multiplex PCR, lists solely in-frame clones and lacks some. The table records more than 85,000 clones, 77% of them present only once. Input material: PBMCs. The receptor source for this set is a male donor in good health and CMV-seropositive. Each CDR3 is given with its conserved first and last residue. A D gene is named only where the DNA matches it firmly. Clone size appears in some rows only: once, few, many, or a class for an expanded clone.

clone_size: NA
v_call: TRBV28
j_call: TRBJ1-3
d_call: TRBD1
cdr3_aa: CASSLSRGLVGNTIYF
cdr3_nt: TGTGCCAGCAGTTTATCCAGGGGGCTTGTGGGAAACACCATATATTTT

clone_size: NA
v_call: TRBV9
j_call: TRBJ2-1
d_call: TRBD2
cdr3_aa: CASSARLAGGYNEQFF
cdr3_nt: TGTGCCAGCAGCGCAAGACTAGCGGGAGGGTACAATGAGCAGTTCTTC

clone_size: few
v_call: TRBV7-9
j_call: TRBJ2-3
d_call: NA
cdr3_aa: CASSSQVDTTDTQYF
cdr3_nt: TGTGCCAGCAGCTCGCAGGTTGACACCACAGATACGCAGTATTTT

clone_size: NA
v_call: TRBV7-2
j_call: TRBJ2-1
d_call: TRBD1
cdr3_aa: CASSLGTGVSYNEQFF
cdr3_nt: TGTGCCAGCAGCTTGGGGACAGGGGTATCCTACAATGAGCAGTTCTTC

clone_size: NA
v_call: TRBV5-8
j_call: TRBJ2-7
d_call: NA
cdr3_aa: CASSLDPPPGEQYF
cdr3_nt: TGTGCCAGCAGCTTGGACCCACCCCCGGGCGAGCAGTACTTC

clone_size: NA
v_call: TRBV29-1
j_call: TRBJ2-7
d_call: NA
cdr3_aa: CSVSLAHPSEQYF
cdr3_nt: TGCAGCGTTTCACTAGCCCACCCGTCCGAGCAGTACTTC

clone_size: NA
v_call: TRBV11-1
j_call: TRBJ1-2
d_call: NA
cdr3_aa: CASSSTVGLGGYTF
cdr3_nt: TGTGCCAGCAGCTCAACCGTCGGGTTAGGTGGCTACACCTTC

clone_size: NA
v_call: TRBV28
j_call: TRBJ2-7
d_call: TRBD2
cdr3_aa: CASSYLLVAGSYEQYF
cdr3_nt: TGTGCCAGCAGCTACCTTTTGGTAGCGGGCTCCTACGAGCAGTACTTC

clone_size: NA
v_call: TRBV9
j_call: TRBJ2-2
d_call: TRBD2
cdr3_aa: CASSVSGINTGELFF
cdr3_nt: TGTGCCAGCAGCGTTAGCGGGATTAACACCGGGGAGCTGTTTTTT

clone_size: NA
v_call: TRBV6-5
j_call: TRBJ2-7
d_call: TRBD1
cdr3_aa: CASSYQQGGGYEQYF
cdr3_nt: TGTGCCAGCAGTTACCAACAGGGGGGTGGTTACGAGCAGTACTTC

clone_size: NA
v_call: TRBV20-1
j_call: TRBJ2-7
d_call: NA
cdr3_aa: CSARLVYEQYF
cdr3_nt: TGCAGTGCTAGACTAGTCTACGAGCAGTACTTC

clone_size: few
v_call: TRBV5-8
j_call: TRBJ2-6
d_call: TRBD1
cdr3_aa: CASSLDRESGANVLTF
cdr3_nt: TGTGCCAGCAGCTTAGACAGGGAGTCTGGGGCCAACGTCCTGACTTTC

clone_size: NA
v_call: TRBV28
j_call: TRBJ2-7
d_call: TRBD2
cdr3_aa: CASSFLVPPLTSGRAYEQYF
cdr3_nt: TGTGCCAGCAGTTTCCTCGTCCCCCCCCTGACTAGCGGGAGGGCCTACGAGCAGTACTTC

clone_size: NA
v_call: TRBV14
j_call: TRBJ1-2
d_call: NA
cdr3_aa: CASSLAGYGYTF
cdr3_nt: TGTGCCAGCAGTCTCGCCGGCTATGGCTACACCTTC

clone_size: NA
v_call: TRBV28
j_call: TRBJ2-7
d_call: TRBD2
cdr3_aa: CASSLDLRGVGEGRNEQYF
cdr3_nt: TGTGCCAGCAGTTTAGATTTACGGGGTGTGGGGGAGGGCAGGAACGAGCAGTACTTC

clone_size: once
v_call: TRBV7-3
j_call: TRBJ2-1
d_call: NA
cdr3_aa: CASSLKGSRGHHNEQFF
cdr3_nt: TGTGCCAGCAGCTTAAAGGGGTCTAGAGGTCACCACAATGAGCAGTTCTTC

clone_size: NA
v_call: TRBV19
j_call: TRBJ2-7
d_call: NA
cdr3_aa: CASSPGLGTYEQYF
cdr3_nt: TGTGCCAGTAGCCCAGGACTTGGTACTTACGAGCAGTACTTC

clone_size: few
v_call: TRBV6-5
j_call: TRBJ2-1
d_call: TRBD2
cdr3_aa: CASSYYGRANEQFF
cdr3_nt: TGTGCCAGCAGTTACTACGGGAGGGCCAATGAGCAGTTCTTC

clone_size: once
v_call: TRBV18
j_call: TRBJ2-7
d_call: NA
cdr3_aa: CASSPLIPGTYEQYF
cdr3_nt: TGTGCCAGCTCACCTTTGATTCCGGGGACCTACGAGCAGTACTTC

clone_size: NA
v_call: TRBV6-5
j_call: TRBJ1-1
d_call: NA
cdr3_aa: CASSYSSGMNTEAFF
cdr3_nt: TGTGCCAGCAGTTACTCCTCGGGTATGAACACTGAAGCTTTCTTT

clone_size: NA
v_call: TRBV18
j_call: TRBJ2-3
d_call: TRBD1
cdr3_aa: CASSPPQGIDTQYF
cdr3_nt: TGTGCCAGCTCACCACCACAGGGGATAGATACGCAGTATTTT

clone_size: NA
v_call: TRBV4-3
j_call: TRBJ2-7
d_call: TRBD1
cdr3_aa: CASSHGTGYEQYF
cdr3_nt: TGCGCCAGCAGCCACGGGACAGGCTACGAGCAGTACTTC

clone_size: once
v_call: TRBV19
j_call: TRBJ1-1
d_call: TRBD1
cdr3_aa: CASSIGQGRNTEAFF
cdr3_nt: TGTGCCAGTAGTATAGGACAGGGGAGAAACACTGAAGCTTTCTTT

clone_size: once
v_call: TRBV18
j_call: TRBJ2-1
d_call: NA
cdr3_aa: CATSRDLDEQFF
cdr3_nt: TGTGCCACCTCCAGGGACTTGGATGAGCAGTTCTTC

clone_size: NA
v_call: TRBV29-1
j_call: TRBJ2-1
d_call: TRBD2
cdr3_aa: CSVEAHTSGRAGEQFF
cdr3_nt: TGCAGCGTTGAAGCCCATACTAGCGGGAGGGCCGGTGAGCAGTTCTTC

clone_size: NA
v_call: TRBV7-2
j_call: TRBJ2-7
d_call: TRBD2
cdr3_aa: CASSRMTSGSSYEQYF
cdr3_nt: TGTGCCAGCAGCAGAATGACTAGCGGATCCTCCTACGAGCAGTACTTC

clone_size: NA
v_call: TRBV7-6
j_call: TRBJ2-1
d_call: TRBD2
cdr3_aa: CASSLESTSGYNEQFF
cdr3_nt: TGTGCCAGCAGCTTAGAAAGTACTAGCGGTTACAATGAGCAGTTCTTC

clone_size: once
v_call: TRBV28
j_call: TRBJ2-7
d_call: NA
cdr3_aa: CASSLVRGEQYF
cdr3_nt: TGTGCCAGCAGTTTGGTACGGGGAGAGCAGTACTTC

clone_size: NA
v_call: TRBV7-2
j_call: TRBJ1-1
d_call: NA
cdr3_aa: CASSTGSMNTEAFF
cdr3_nt: TGTGCCAGCAGCACGGGATCTATGAACACTGAAGCTTTCTTT

clone_size: NA
v_call: TRBV15
j_call: TRBJ1-1
d_call: TRBD1
cdr3_aa: CATSARQGNTEAFF
cdr3_nt: TGTGCCACCAGCGCGCGACAGGGGAACACTGAAGCTTTCTTT

clone_size: NA
v_call: TRBV18
j_call: TRBJ2-5
d_call: NA
cdr3_aa: CASSPPGGSTQYF
cdr3_nt: TGTGCCAGCTCACCACCGGGGGGATCGACCCAGTACTTC

clone_size: few
v_call: TRBV19
j_call: TRBJ2-7
d_call: TRBD1
cdr3_aa: CASSISTGQHEQYF
cdr3_nt: TGTGCCAGTAGTATCTCGACAGGGCAGCACGAGCAGTACTTC

clone_size: few
v_call: TRBV5-8
j_call: TRBJ2-7
d_call: TRBD1
cdr3_aa: CASSLWGQGSSYEQYF
cdr3_nt: TGTGCCAGCAGCTTGTGGGGACAGGGGTCCTCCTACGAGCAGTACTTC

clone_size: NA
v_call: TRBV10-3
j_call: TRBJ1-2
d_call: NA
cdr3_aa: CAITLEGKGYGYTF
cdr3_nt: TGTGCCATCACCTTGGAGGGGAAAGGCTATGGCTACACCTTC

clone_size: once
v_call: TRBV6-5
j_call: TRBJ2-1
d_call: TRBD2
cdr3_aa: CASRVSGASQDEQFF
cdr3_nt: TGTGCCAGCAGAGTAAGCGGGGCTTCCCAAGATGAGCAGTTCTTC

clone_size: few
v_call: TRBV19
j_call: TRBJ1-5
d_call: TRBD1
cdr3_aa: CASSQGSGNQPQHF
cdr3_nt: TGTGCCAGTTCACAGGGGTCCGGCAATCAGCCCCAGCATTTT

clone_size: NA
v_call: TRBV6-1
j_call: TRBJ1-1
d_call: TRBD1
cdr3_aa: CASSGTGADTEAFF
cdr3_nt: TGTGCCAGCAGTGGGACAGGGGCTGACACTGAAGCTTTCTTT

clone_size: NA
v_call: TRBV4-2
j_call: TRBJ2-4
d_call: NA
cdr3_aa: CASSRRSADIQYF
cdr3_nt: TGTGCCAGCAGCCGGCGGTCCGCAGACATTCAGTACTTC

clone_size: once
v_call: TRBV4-1
j_call: TRBJ1-2
d_call: NA
cdr3_aa: CASSQGLSGGQPYGYTF
cdr3_nt: TGCGCCAGCAGCCAAGGCTTATCGGGGGGGCAGCCCTATGGCTACACCTTC

clone_size: NA
v_call: TRBV4-1
j_call: TRBJ2-1
d_call: TRBD2
cdr3_aa: CASSPRLAGGPVEQFF
cdr3_nt: TGCGCCAGCAGCCCCCGACTAGCGGGAGGGCCAGTTGAGCAGTTCTTC

clone_size: NA
v_call: TRBV28
j_call: TRBJ1-2
d_call: NA
cdr3_aa: CASSFSQGYGYTF
cdr3_nt: TGTGCCAGCAGTTTCAGTCAGGGATACGGCTACACCTTC

clone_size: NA
v_call: TRBV11-2
j_call: TRBJ1-2
d_call: TRBD1
cdr3_aa: CASSYLDRGYYGYTF
cdr3_nt: TGTGCCAGCAGCTATTTGGACAGGGGGTACTATGGCTACACCTTC

clone_size: NA
v_call: TRBV15
j_call: TRBJ2-5
d_call: TRBD2
cdr3_aa: CATSRGSSGSGKTQYF
cdr3_nt: TGTGCCACCAGCAGAGGTTCTAGCGGGAGTGGGAAGACCCAGTACTTC

clone_size: NA
v_call: TRBV29-1
j_call: TRBJ2-3
d_call: TRBD1
cdr3_aa: CSGSGQGGRTDTQYF
cdr3_nt: TGCAGCGGATCTGGACAGGGAGGTAGAACAGATACGCAGTATTTT

clone_size: NA
v_call: TRBV5-5
j_call: TRBJ2-7
d_call: NA
cdr3_aa: CASSLAVASHYEQYF
cdr3_nt: TGTGCCAGCAGCTTGGCGGTAGCTAGTCACTACGAGCAGTACTTC

clone_size: few
v_call: TRBV29-1
j_call: TRBJ2-5
d_call: TRBD2
cdr3_aa: CSYKMYLAGGPGETQYF
cdr3_nt: TGCAGCTATAAAATGTACTTAGCGGGAGGGCCAGGTGAGACCCAGTACTTC

clone_size: few
v_call: TRBV15
j_call: TRBJ2-1
d_call: NA
cdr3_aa: CATSRGGGAEYEQFF
cdr3_nt: TGTGCCACCAGCAGAGGAGGCGGGGCGGAGTATGAGCAGTTCTTC

clone_size: NA
v_call: TRBV28
j_call: TRBJ2-7
d_call: NA
cdr3_aa: CASSTTNYEQYF
cdr3_nt: TGTGCCAGTAGCACGACTAACTACGAGCAGTACTTC

clone_size: NA
v_call: TRBV28
j_call: TRBJ1-2
d_call: TRBD1
cdr3_aa: CASTPSGQFPRNLGYTF
cdr3_nt: TGTGCCAGCACCCCCTCGGGACAGTTCCCTCGAAATTTGGGCTACACCTTC

clone_size: NA
v_call: TRBV6-1
j_call: TRBJ2-1
d_call: NA
cdr3_aa: CASSFGGYNEQFF
cdr3_nt: TGTGCCAGCAGCTTCGGGGGTTACAATGAGCAGTTCTTC

clone_size: NA
v_call: TRBV19
j_call: TRBJ2-3
d_call: TRBD1
cdr3_aa: CASGDRTGDTQYF
cdr3_nt: TGTGCCAGTGGGGACAGAACTGGGGATACGCAGTATTTT

clone_size: NA
v_call: TRBV21-1
j_call: TRBJ2-3
d_call: NA
cdr3_aa: CASRGRRGPDTQYF
cdr3_nt: TGTGCCAGCAGGGGGAGGAGGGGGCCAGATACGCAGTATTTT

clone_size: NA
v_call: TRBV4-2
j_call: TRBJ1-5
d_call: NA
cdr3_aa: CASSQTWANGLPAYSNQPQHF
cdr3_nt: TGTGCCAGCAGCCAGACGTGGGCCAATGGCCTTCCGGCTTATAGCAATCAGCCCCAGCATTTT

clone_size: NA
v_call: TRBV14
j_call: TRBJ2-2
d_call: TRBD2
cdr3_aa: CASSLHQAGVNTGELFF
cdr3_nt: TGTGCCAGCAGCCTCCACCAGGCGGGAGTTAACACCGGGGAGCTGTTTTTT

clone_size: NA
v_call: TRBV7-2
j_call: TRBJ2-1
d_call: TRBD2
cdr3_aa: CASSLMPSGSSYNEQFF
cdr3_nt: TGTGCCAGCAGCTTAATGCCTAGCGGGAGCTCCTACAATGAGCAGTTCTTC

clone_size: NA
v_call: TRBV6-1
j_call: TRBJ2-1
d_call: TRBD2
cdr3_aa: CASSGPGTSTVNEQFF
cdr3_nt: TGTGCCAGCAGTGGACCGGGGACTAGCACCGTCAATGAGCAGTTCTTC

clone_size: NA
v_call: TRBV7-9
j_call: TRBJ2-3
d_call: NA
cdr3_aa: CSSSLKGPSQDTQYF
cdr3_nt: TGTTCCAGCAGCTTAAAGGGTCCTAGCCAAGATACGCAGTATTTT

clone_size: NA
v_call: TRBV6-6
j_call: TRBJ1-2
d_call: NA
cdr3_aa: CASLGGADYGYTF
cdr3_nt: TGTGCCAGCCTGGGGGGTGCTGACTATGGCTACACCTTC

clone_size: NA
v_call: TRBV12-5
j_call: TRBJ2-1
d_call: NA
cdr3_aa: CASGYGSNEQFF
cdr3_nt: TGTGCTAGTGGTTACGGGAGCAATGAGCAGTTCTTC

clone_size: few
v_call: TRBV30
j_call: TRBJ2-1
d_call: NA
cdr3_aa: CAWSQLATDEQFF
cdr3_nt: TGTGCCTGGAGTCAACTAGCAACCGATGAGCAGTTCTTC